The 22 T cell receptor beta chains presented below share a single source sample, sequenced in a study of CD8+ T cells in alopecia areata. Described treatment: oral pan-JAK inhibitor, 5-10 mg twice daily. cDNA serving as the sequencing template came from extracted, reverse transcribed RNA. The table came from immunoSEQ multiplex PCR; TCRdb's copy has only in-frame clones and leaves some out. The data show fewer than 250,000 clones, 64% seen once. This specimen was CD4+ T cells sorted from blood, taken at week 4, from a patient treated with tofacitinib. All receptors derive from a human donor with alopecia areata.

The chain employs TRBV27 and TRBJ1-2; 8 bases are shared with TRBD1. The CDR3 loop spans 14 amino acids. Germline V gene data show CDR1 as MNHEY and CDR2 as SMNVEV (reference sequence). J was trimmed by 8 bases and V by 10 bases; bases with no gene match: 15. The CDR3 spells CATFRTGITGGYTF. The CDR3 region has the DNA TGTGCCACCTTCCGGACAGGGATAACTGGGGGCTACACCTTC.

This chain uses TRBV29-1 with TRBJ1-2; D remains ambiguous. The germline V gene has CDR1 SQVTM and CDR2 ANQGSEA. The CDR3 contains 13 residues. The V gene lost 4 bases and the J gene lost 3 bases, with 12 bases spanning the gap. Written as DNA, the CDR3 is TGCAGCGTTGTGGGTACCGCAGACTATGGCTACACCTTC. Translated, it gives CSVVGTADYGYTF.

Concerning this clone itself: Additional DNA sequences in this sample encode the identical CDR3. The DNA of the CDR3 is TGTGCCAGCAGTGCGTACAATGAGCAGTTCTTC. Encoded protein: CASSAYNEQFF. This chain uses TRBV2 with TRBJ2-1; D not certain. Germline loops: CDR1 SNHLY, CDR2 FYNNEI. CDR3 length: 11 amino acids. Trimming left V 4 bases short and J 4 bases short, with 2 bases between.

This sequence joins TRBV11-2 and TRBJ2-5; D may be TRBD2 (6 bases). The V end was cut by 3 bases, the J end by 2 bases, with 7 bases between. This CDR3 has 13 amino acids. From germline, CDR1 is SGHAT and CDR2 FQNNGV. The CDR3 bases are TGTGCCAGCAGCTTCCGGGGGCAAGAGACCCAGTACTTC. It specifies CASSFRGQETQYF.

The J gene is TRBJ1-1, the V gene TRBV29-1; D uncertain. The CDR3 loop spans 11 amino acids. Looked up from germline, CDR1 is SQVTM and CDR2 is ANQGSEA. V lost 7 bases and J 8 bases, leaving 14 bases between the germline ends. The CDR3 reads CSATDPGEAFF. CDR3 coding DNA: TGCAGCGCTACCGATCCGGGGGAAGCTTTCTTT.

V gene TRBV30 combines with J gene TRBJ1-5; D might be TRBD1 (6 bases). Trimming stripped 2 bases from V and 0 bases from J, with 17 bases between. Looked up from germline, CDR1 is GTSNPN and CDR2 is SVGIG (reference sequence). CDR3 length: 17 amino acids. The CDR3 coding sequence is TGTGCCTGGAGTTTGAGTACAGGGTCTTATAGCAATCAGCCCCAGCATTTT. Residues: CAWSLSTGSYSNQPQHF.

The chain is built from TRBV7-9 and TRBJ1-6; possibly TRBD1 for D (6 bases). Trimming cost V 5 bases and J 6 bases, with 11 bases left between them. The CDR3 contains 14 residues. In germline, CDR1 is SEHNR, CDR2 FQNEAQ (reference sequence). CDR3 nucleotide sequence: TGTGCCAGCAGCCACGACAGGTTTAATTCACCCCTCCACTTT. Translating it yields CASSHDRFNSPLHF.

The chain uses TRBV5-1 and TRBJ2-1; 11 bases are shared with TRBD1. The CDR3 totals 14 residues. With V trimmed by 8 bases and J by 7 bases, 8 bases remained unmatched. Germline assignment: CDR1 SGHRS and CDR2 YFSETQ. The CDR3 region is CASSGTGGSNEQFF. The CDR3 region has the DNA TGCGCCAGTTCCGGGACAGGGGGTTCGAATGAGCAGTTCTTC. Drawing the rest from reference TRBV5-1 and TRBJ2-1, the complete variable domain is KAGVTQTPRYLIKTRGQQVTLSCSPISGHRSVSWYQQTPGQGLQFLFEYFSETQRNKGNFPGRFSGRQFSNSRSEMNVSTLELGDSALYLCASSGTGGSNEQFFGPGTRLTVL.

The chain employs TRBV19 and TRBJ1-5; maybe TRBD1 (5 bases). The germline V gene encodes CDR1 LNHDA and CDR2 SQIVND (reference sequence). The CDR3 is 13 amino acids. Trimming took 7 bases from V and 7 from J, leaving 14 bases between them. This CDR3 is CASNTQGYQPQHF. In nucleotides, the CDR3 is TGTGCCAGTAATACTCAGGGCTACCAGCCCCAGCATTTT.

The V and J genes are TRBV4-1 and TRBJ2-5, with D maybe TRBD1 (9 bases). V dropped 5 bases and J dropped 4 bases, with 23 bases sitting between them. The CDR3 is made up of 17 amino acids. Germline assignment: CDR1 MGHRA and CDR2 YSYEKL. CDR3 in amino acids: CASSARGGTGPRETQYF. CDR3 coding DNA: TGCGCCAGCAGCGCTCGGGGGGGGACAGGGCCCAGAGAGACCCAGTACTTC.

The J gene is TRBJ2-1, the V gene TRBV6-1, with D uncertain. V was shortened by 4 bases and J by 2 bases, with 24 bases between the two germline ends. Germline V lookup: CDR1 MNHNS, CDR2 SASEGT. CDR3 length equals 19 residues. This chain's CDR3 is CASSARRGVGLPTYNEQFF. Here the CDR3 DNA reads TGTGCCAGCAGTGCGAGACGAGGTGTGGGGTTGCCAACCTACAATGAGCAGTTCTTC.

CDR3 sequence reads: CASSLFNLQETQYF. In DNA, the CDR3 is TGTGCCAGCAGCTTATTTAACCTTCAAGAGACCCAGTACTTC. The genes are TRBV7-9 and TRBJ2-5; D is uncertain. The CDR3 consists of 14 residues. Between the trimmed V and J ends, which lost 2 bases and 2 bases, there was a span of 9 bases. Germline V CDR1 and CDR2: SEHNR, FQNEAQ (reference sequence).

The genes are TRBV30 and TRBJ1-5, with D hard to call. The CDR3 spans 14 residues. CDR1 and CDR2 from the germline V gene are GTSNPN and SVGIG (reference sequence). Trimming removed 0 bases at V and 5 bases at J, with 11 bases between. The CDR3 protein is CAWSVKGFDQPQHF. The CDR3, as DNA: TGTGCCTGGAGTGTCAAGGGATTTGATCAGCCCCAGCATTTT. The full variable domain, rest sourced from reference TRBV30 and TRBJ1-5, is SQTIHQWPATLVQPVGSPLSLECTVEGTSNPNLYWYRQAAGRGLQLLFYSVGIGQISSEVPQNLSASRPQDRQFILSSKKLLLSDSGFYLCAWSVKGFDQPQHFGDGTRLSIL.

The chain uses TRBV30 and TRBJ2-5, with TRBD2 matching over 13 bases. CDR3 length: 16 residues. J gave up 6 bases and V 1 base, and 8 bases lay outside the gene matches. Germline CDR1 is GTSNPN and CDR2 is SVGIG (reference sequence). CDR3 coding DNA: TGTGCCTGGAGTGCGGGACTAGCGGGGTCAGGAAAGACCCAGTACTTC. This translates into CAWSAGLAGSGKTQYF.

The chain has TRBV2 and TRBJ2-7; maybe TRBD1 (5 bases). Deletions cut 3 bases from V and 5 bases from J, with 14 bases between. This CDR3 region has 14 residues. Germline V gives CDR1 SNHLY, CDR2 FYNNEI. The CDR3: CASSDSGHRNEQYF. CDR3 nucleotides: TGTGCCAGCAGTGACTCAGGGCACAGGAACGAGCAGTACTTC.

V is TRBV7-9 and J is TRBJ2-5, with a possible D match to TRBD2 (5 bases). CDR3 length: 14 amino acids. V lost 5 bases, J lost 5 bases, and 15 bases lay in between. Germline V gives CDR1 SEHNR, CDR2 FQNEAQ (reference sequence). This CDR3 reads CASSLISGGETQYF. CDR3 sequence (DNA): TGTGCCAGCAGCCTAATTTCGGGCGGGGAGACCCAGTACTTC.

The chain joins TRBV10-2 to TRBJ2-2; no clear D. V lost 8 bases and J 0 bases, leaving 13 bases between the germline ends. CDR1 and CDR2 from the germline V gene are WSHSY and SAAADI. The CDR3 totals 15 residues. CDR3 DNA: TGCGCCAGCTGTTATAGGCTTCCGAACACCGGGGAGCTGTTTTTT. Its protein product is CASCYRLPNTGELFF.

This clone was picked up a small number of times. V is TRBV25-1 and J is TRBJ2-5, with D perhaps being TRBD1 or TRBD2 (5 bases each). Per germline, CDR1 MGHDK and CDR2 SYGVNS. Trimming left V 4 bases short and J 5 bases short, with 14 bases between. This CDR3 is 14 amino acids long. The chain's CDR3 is CASSGWGSGETQYF. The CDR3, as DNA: TGTGCCAGCAGTGGGTGGGGGTCAGGTGAGACCCAGTACTTC. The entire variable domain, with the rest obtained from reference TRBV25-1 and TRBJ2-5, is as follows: EADIYQTPRYLVIGTGKKITLECSQTMGHDKMYWYQQDPGMELHLIHYSYGVNSTEKGDLSSESTVSRIRTEHFPLTLESARPSHTSQYLCASSGWGSGETQYFGPGTRLLVL.

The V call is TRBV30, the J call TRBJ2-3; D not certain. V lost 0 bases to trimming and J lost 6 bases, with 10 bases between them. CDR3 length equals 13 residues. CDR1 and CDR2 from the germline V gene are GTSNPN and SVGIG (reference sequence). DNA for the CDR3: TGTGCCTGGAGTGTGAAGGGTTGGGATACGCAGTATTTT. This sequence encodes CAWSVKGWDTQYF.

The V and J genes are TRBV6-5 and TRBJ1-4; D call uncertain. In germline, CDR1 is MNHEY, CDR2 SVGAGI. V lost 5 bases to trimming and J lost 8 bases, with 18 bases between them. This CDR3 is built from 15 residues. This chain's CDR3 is CASSPYGNRLEKLFF. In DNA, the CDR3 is TGTGCCAGCAGTCCCTACGGTAACAGACTCGAAAAACTGTTTTTT.

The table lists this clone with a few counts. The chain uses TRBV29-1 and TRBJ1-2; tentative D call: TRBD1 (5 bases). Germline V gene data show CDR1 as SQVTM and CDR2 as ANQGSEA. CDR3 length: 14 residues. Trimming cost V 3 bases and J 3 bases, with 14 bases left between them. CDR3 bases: TGCAGCGTTGAGGGGGGGAAAGTGGACTATGGCTACACCTTC. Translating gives CSVEGGKVDYGYTF.

The CDR3 bases are TGTGCCACCAGCCGGGCTTACCAAGAGACCCAGTACTTC. Translating gives CATSRAYQETQYF. The gene calls are TRBV15 and TRBJ2-5; no firm D call. Looked up from germline, CDR1 is LNHNV and CDR2 is YYDKDF (reference sequence). The CDR3 runs to 13 residues. V lost 5 bases, J lost 0 bases, and 7 bases lay in between.